This T cell receptor beta chain appears in the sequencing data of a study of shared clonotypes between healthy human individuals (dated by TCRdb to 2018 to 2021). In terms of the full investigation: The cohort comprised two women and a few men aged 18 to 49 years. Different laboratories and diverse techniques were used to prepare libraries and sequence TCR repertoires, to increase sequencing depth and limit assay-specific biases. For each donor, CD4 naive and CD4 memory were each run on three plates, CD8 naive on two plates, and CD8 memory on one plate. Leukapheresis yielded between about 0.9 and 8.9 billion PBMCs per donor. Blood TCR repertoires of about five healthy adults were deeply sequenced to estimate repertoire size and the extent of clonotype sharing between individuals. What the research found in general, with its limitations: Naive subsets generally had larger estimated clonotype richness than memory subsets. Sampling was restricted to blood, and TCR repertoires in tissues likely differ from the TCR repertoires found in blood. Rarefaction of sorted-subset datasets indicated incomplete sequencing despite the large sequencing depth. Sharing across a few donors was observed for roughly 5% of naive CD4, 3% to 3.5% of naive CD8, around 2.5% of memory CD4, and around 0.4% of memory CD8 clonotypes. Because the study included a small number of donors, the genetic and exposure-history diversity represented was limited. Pairwise subsampling led to the expectation that sequencing depth would affect the degree of clonotype sharing among donors. Clonotypes shared by all four sorted-subset donors showed higher generation probabilities than non-shared clonotypes.

The germline V gene encodes CDR1 SEHNR and CDR2 FQNEAQ (reference sequence). V was cut back by 3 bases and J by 5 bases, leaving a gap of 11 bases between them. From the cysteine up to the phenylalanine, the CDR3 has a length of 13 residues. Only the CDR3 portion is preserved as DNA: 39 bases, with reading frame beginning at the first base. TCR CDR3 regions were amplified from genomic DNA by multiplex PCR using the deep immunoSEQ assay. Genomic DNA extracted from each cell subset was distributed evenly over all wells of several immunoSEQ 96-well plates, and each plate served as one replicate. For sorted subsets, about 220 ng of genomic DNA, equivalent to around 31,000 T cell genomes, went into each replicate PCR. Purified libraries were quantified with a Qubit 3.0 fluorometer, sized on a Bioanalyzer 2100, and re-quantified with the KAPA Library Quantification kit. Each immunoSEQ 96-well plate was sequenced on its own single-read 150-cycle Illumina NextSeq 550 flow cell. For the original study's pipeline: Because only junctional sequences without quality scores were contained in the immunoSEQ output, filtering matching that applied to full-length reads could not be performed. To assign V/J genes and CDR3, sequences were annotated against IMGT germline references using PyIR, a Python wrapper for IgBLAST v1.9. Reads were removed for weak V/J assignments (E-value above 1e-6), missing CDR3, stop codons, out-of-frame junctions, or ambiguous translated residues. V3J clonotypes were defined by identical inferred V gene, J gene, and CDR3 amino acid sequence. Percentage overlap between repertoires was calculated by dividing the number of shared unique clonotypes by the size of the smaller repertoire. RTK rarefaction, the Chao1 estimator, and Recon v2.1 estimates of unobserved clonotypes were used to assess repertoire richness. OLGA was used to compute generation probabilities for all TCRbeta clonotypes that the gDNA method yielded from a handful of donors. TCRdb re-hosts the immuneACCESS table, in-frame sequences only. Its copies lack some clones; in the studies checked, an unresolved V gene accounts for under half of them, and the cause for the rest is not known. The V and J calls and clone size come from that table; D and trimming were worked out from the DNA. Counted in this sample were about 2.1 million clones; approximately 94% of them appeared once. The ten largest clones capture 1.5% to 2% of the sample.

CD8 naive samples were CD45RO-negative cells positively selected for CCR7, giving a CD45RA+CCR7+ population that excluded TemRA cells. The donors were healthy, HIV-negative adults who had no recently reported acute infections or vaccinations. All donors were Caucasian adults living in Nashville, Tennessee, USA. After blood collection by leukapheresis, PBMCs were isolated using Ficoll-Histopaque density gradient centrifugation and then cryopreserved in the vapor phase of liquid nitrogen. Analytical flow cytometry was used to check the purity and quantity of each magnetically sorted T cell population. Genomic DNA was isolated from each sorted fraction and quantified by UV absorbance on a Nanodrop 2000c. Comment on this clone: The clone's antigen remains unknown. It has no much larger one-base neighbor in the sample; base qualities were not kept.

The TCR comes from a man between 18 and 35 years old in good health. Some clones in this sample may be carry-over from other donors' samples. This chain joins TRBV7-9 to TRBJ2-7, and perhaps TRBD2 as D gene, on 5 matching bases. Sequencing was carried out using naive CD8+ T cells from PBMCs. The cell subset or site label, as the study defines it: CD45RA+CCR7+. The bases are TGTGCCAGCAGCTTCCGTTCCGGGGACGAGCAGTACTTC. It specifies CASSFRSGDEQYF.